A single TCR beta chain is shown here with its context. Authors' methods: Reference gene primer amplification yielded estimated nucleated cell counts. Profiling relied on immunoSEQ multiplex PCR, and the TCRdb table lists in-frame clones only, not all of them. That table gives V, J and clone size, and the DNA gave D and trimming. The data contain nearly 35,000 clones, about 93% of them seen just once; the ten biggest clones take up under 6.5%. The data stem from a study of blood T cell repertoires in COVID-19. Study background: The samples span acute and convalescent COVID-19 from the United States, Italy and Spain.

The sequence was collected from a human donor in a cohort sampled during active COVID-19. The sequenced sample was peripheral blood.

The chain's CDR3 is CASSLTGMRYSNQPQHF. Here the CDR3 DNA reads TGTGCCAGCAGCCTAACAGGGATGAGATATAGCAATCAGCCCCAGCATTTT. This chain links TRBV27 with TRBJ1-5; possibly TRBD1 for D (6 bases). V lost 6 bases and J 0 bases, leaving 18 bases between the germline ends. The CDR3 is 17 residues long. CDR1 and CDR2 from the germline V gene are MNHEY and SMNVEV (reference sequence).